Listed here are 17 T cell receptor beta chains from one sample, sequenced in a study of long-term antiretroviral therapy in people with HIV (dated by TCRdb to between 2021 and 2024). The immunoSEQ hsTCRB v3.0 assay was used at survey level resolution to sequence the TRB variable region. Imported from immuneACCESS, the table was reduced by TCRdb to in-frame sequences with V and J called. These copies leave out some clones; in studies compared against another copy, an unresolved V gene accounts for under half, and the cause of the remainder is not known. The sample table lists some 28,000 clones, about 82% of them with a count of one. The ten largest clones add up to roughly 5% of the sample. The input for sequencing was unsorted PBMCs, taken 0.8 years after starting antiretroviral therapy. The receptors here all came from a woman aged 25 to 39 with HIV.

This clone was seen just once. This sequence joins TRBV5-5 and TRBJ2-3; D uncertain. The CDR3 covers 15 residues. Germline V lookup: CDR1 SGHKS, CDR2 YYEKEE (reference sequence). The V gene lost 0 bases and the J gene lost 4 bases, with 12 bases spanning the gap. CDR3 loop: CASSLGTSLADTQYF. CDR3 nucleotides: TGTGCCAGCAGCTTGGGGACCTCACTGGCAGATACGCAGTATTTT.

V gene TRBV5-1 combines with J gene TRBJ2-7; D not certain. V lost 0 bases to trimming and J lost 1 base, with 11 bases between them. This CDR3 comprises 15 residues. The V gene's germline CDR1 is SGHRS and CDR2 YFSETQ. CDR3 amino acids: CASSLGTDPSYEQYF. CDR3 sequence (DNA): TGCGCCAGCAGCTTGGGAACAGATCCATCCTACGAGCAGTACTTC.

The rearrangement joins TRBV10-3 to TRBJ2-1; a possible D gene is TRBD1 (5 bases). The V and J ends lost 3 bases and 1 base respectively, with 10 bases between them. CDR1 is ENHRY and CDR2 is SYGVKD in the germline V gene. The CDR3 covers 15 residues. CDR3 residues: CAISETRASYNEQFF. The CDR3 nucleotides are TGTGCCATCAGTGAAACCAGGGCGTCCTACAATGAGCAGTTCTTC.

This clone was recorded once. The chain joins TRBV7-7 to TRBJ1-3; D not certain. The V gene lost 4 bases and the J gene lost 4 bases, with 2 bases spanning the gap. The CDR3 is 11 residues long. From germline, CDR1 is SSHAT and CDR2 FNYEAQ (reference sequence). The CDR3 loop reads CASSSGNTIYF. In DNA form, the CDR3 reads TGTGCCAGCAGCTCCGGAAACACCATATATTTT.

V is TRBV25-1 and J is TRBJ2-1; no clear D. CDR3 size: 11 residues. The V and J ends lost 2 bases and 9 bases respectively, with 5 bases between them. CDR1 is MGHDK and CDR2 is SYGVNS in the germline V gene. The CDR3 region has the DNA TGTGCCAGCAGTGAAAGAGGTGAGCAGTTCTTC. Protein product: CASSERGEQFF.

The chain joins TRBV7-2 to TRBJ1-4, with 7 bases matching TRBD1. Germline CDR1 is SGHTA and CDR2 is FQGNSA. This CDR3 is built from 15 residues. The junction had 8 bases not matched to a gene; V was cut back by 4 bases and J by 6 bases. The CDR3, as DNA: TGTGCCAGCAGCTCTAACAGGGGTCTCGATGAAAAACTGTTTTTT. Translated, it gives CASSSNRGLDEKLFF.

The chain joins TRBV5-8 to TRBJ1-1, with D maybe TRBD1 (5 bases). Between the trimmed V and J ends, which lost 1 base and 5 bases, there was a span of 15 bases. The CDR3 consists of 15 residues. Germline V gives CDR1 SGHTS, CDR2 YDEGEE. CDR3 nucleotide sequence: TGTGCCAGCAGCTTGCTTGAGGGACGGGGAACTGAAGCTTTCTTT. This codes for CASSLLEGRGTEAFF.

The chain employs TRBV6-5 and TRBJ1-3; D is unresolved. The CDR3 totals 11 residues. Germline V gene sequence: CDR1 MNHEY, CDR2 SVGAGI. Trimming cost V 2 bases and J 7 bases, with 3 bases left between them. The CDR3 loop is CASSYGNTIYF. In DNA, the CDR3 is TGTGCCAGCAGTTACGGGAACACCATATATTTT.

This chain uses TRBV11-1 with TRBJ2-1; no clear D gene. The CDR3 has 13 residues. From germline, CDR1 is SGHAT and CDR2 FQDESV (reference sequence). The ends were cut back, 8 bases at V and 0 bases at J, with 8 bases in the middle. The CDR3 nucleotides are TGTGCCAGCGCCAGGAGCTCCTACAATGAGCAGTTCTTC. It codes for CASARSSYNEQFF.

The rearrangement joins TRBV7-6 to TRBJ1-6, with TRBD1 matching 8 bases. The CDR3 has 16 amino acids. Germline V gene data show CDR1 as SGHVS and CDR2 as FNYEAQ. V was clipped by 1 base and J by 5 bases; unmatched bases: 4. The DNA for the CDR3 is TGTGCCAGCAGCTTAGGACAGGGGAGGAATAATTCACCCCTCCACTTT. Protein product: CASSLGQGRNNSPLHF.

The chain has TRBV6-1 and TRBJ1-2; TRBD1 matches at 9 bases. Trimming removed 4 bases from V and 8 bases from J; junction bases left unmatched: 8. CDR1 and CDR2 from the germline V gene are MNHNS and SASEGT. The CDR3 extends over 14 amino acids. The CDR3 nucleotides read TGTGCCAGCAGTGGGGGGACAGGGATTACCGGCTACACCTTC. It is translated as CASSGGTGITGYTF.

This clone has a single count. The chain is built from TRBV18 and TRBJ2-5, with 8 bases that match TRBD2. Per germline, CDR1 KGHSH and CDR2 LQKENI. The CDR3 loop spans 16 amino acids. Losses at the gene ends were 6 bases for V and 2 bases for J; bases not matched to a gene: 11. The CDR3 sequence: CASSIGVGGGQETQYF. The CDR3 DNA follows: TGTGCCAGCTCGATCGGGGTTGGCGGGGGGCAAGAGACCCAGTACTTC.

The chain has TRBV11-2 and TRBJ2-3; D unresolved. The germline CDR1 and CDR2 sequences are SGHAT and FQNNGV. V was trimmed by 7 bases and J by 0 bases, leaving 14 bases between them. The CDR3 covers 15 residues. The chain's CDR3 is CASTPPGGSTDTQYF. The CDR3 DNA reads TGTGCCAGCACCCCACCTGGCGGTAGCACAGATACGCAGTATTTT.

This chain links TRBV6-4 with TRBJ2-2; D not certain. CDR1 and CDR2 (germline): MRHNA, SNTAGT. Trimming cost V 5 bases and J 3 bases, with 10 bases left between them. The CDR3 totals 14 residues. CDR3: CASSLRSDTGELFF. The CDR3 coding sequence is TGTGCCAGCAGTTTAAGATCGGACACCGGGGAGCTGTTTTTT.

This sequence joins TRBV2 and TRBJ2-2; 8 positions match TRBD1. The ends lost 7 bases at V and 5 bases at J; junction bases unmatched: 3. This CDR3 is 13 amino acids long. Germline lookup yields CDR1 SNHLY and CDR2 FYNNEI. CDR3 loop: CASKDRVTGELFF. The CDR3 DNA sequence: TGTGCCAGCAAGGACAGGGTTACCGGGGAGCTGTTTTTT.

With regard to this clone: Germline and junction disagree at one end, which may indicate a read error. The CDR3 bases are TGTGCCAGCAGCTCCTACCAGGAGACCCAGTACTTC. Encoded protein: CASSSYQETQYF. The V and J genes are TRBV11-1 and TRBJ2-5; no firm D call. There are 12 residues in the CDR3. Germline V gene sequence: CDR1 SGHAT, CDR2 FQDESV (reference sequence).

The gene calls are TRBV7-3 and TRBJ1-2; tentatively, D is TRBD1 (5 bases). The CDR3 has 13 amino acids. The germline V and J ends were trimmed by 2 bases and 6 bases, with 10 bases remaining between them. Germline CDR1 is SGHTA and CDR2 is FQGTGA. CDR3 amino acids: CASSLVGGDGYTF. The CDR3 DNA sequence: TGTGCCAGCAGCTTAGTAGGAGGGGATGGCTACACCTTC.